The T cell receptor (beta chain) under discussion was sequenced for a study of cytomegalovirus exposure and HLA in healthy donors. General study points: Among the most significant clusters, several appeared linked to common viral pathogens in a later analysis.

The PCR was carried out with 60 Vbeta primers and 13 Jbeta primers. Generated by immunoSEQ multiplex PCR, the TCRdb table keeps only in-frame clones and is missing some. This listing includes 200,000 to 250,000 clones. For this clone: Its antigen is still unknown.

Germline assignment: CDR1 SQVTM and CDR2 ANQGSEA. The CDR3 covers 18 residues. V gave up 4 bases and J gave up 1 base; unmatched junction bases: 13. The chain combines TRBV29-1 with TRBJ2-3; 11 nucleotides align to TRBD2. This TCR was sampled from a woman aged 25 to 39 in good health and CMV-seropositive. Sequenced: PBMCs. In DNA, the CDR3 is TGCAGCGTTGCTGGGCTAGCGGGAGGCCCCGGGGGCACAGATACGCAGTATTTT. Translating gives CSVAGLAGGPGGTDTQYF.